This T cell receptor (beta chain) came from a study of chemoradiotherapy in HPV16-positive cancers. Some clones are missing from TCRdb's copy, which holds only in-frame ones; the method was immunoSEQ multiplex PCR. The sample holds approximately 3,000 clones, about 93% seen once. Concerning this clone itself: The antigen is undetermined.

Germline V CDR1 and CDR2: SGHTA, FQGNSA. The CDR3 extends over 15 amino acids. V gave up 3 bases and J gave up 7 bases, with 15 bases separating them. Broader study findings: In HPV16-positive patients, HPV-responsive T-cell expansion tracked better recurrence-free survival.

The chain is built from TRBV7-2 and TRBJ1-4, with no clear D. This sample comprised tumor tissue, obtained from a patient who underwent chemoradiotherapy. The clonotype originates from a human donor with HPV-associated anogenital cancer. The CDR3 DNA reads TGTGCCAGCAGCTTGGCAGACGTTCGGAGTGAAAAACTGTTTTTT. Translating it yields CASSLADVRSEKLFF.